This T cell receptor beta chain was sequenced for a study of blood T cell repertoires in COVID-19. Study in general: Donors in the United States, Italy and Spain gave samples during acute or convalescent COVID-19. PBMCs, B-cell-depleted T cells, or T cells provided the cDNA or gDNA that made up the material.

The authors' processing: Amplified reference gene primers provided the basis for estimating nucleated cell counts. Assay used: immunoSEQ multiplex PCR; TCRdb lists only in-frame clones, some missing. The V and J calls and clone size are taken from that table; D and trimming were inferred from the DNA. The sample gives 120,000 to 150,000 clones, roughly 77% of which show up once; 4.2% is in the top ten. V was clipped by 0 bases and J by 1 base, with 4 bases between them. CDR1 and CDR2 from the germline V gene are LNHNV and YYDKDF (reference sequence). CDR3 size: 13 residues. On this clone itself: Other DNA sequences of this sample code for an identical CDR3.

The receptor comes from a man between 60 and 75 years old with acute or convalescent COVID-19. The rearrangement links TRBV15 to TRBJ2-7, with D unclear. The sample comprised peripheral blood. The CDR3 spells CATSRDLSYEQYF. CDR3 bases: TGTGCCACCAGCAGAGATCTATCCTACGAGCAGTACTTC.